This T cell receptor (beta chain) was identified during a study of cytomegalovirus exposure and HLA in healthy donors. The wider study: When roughly 420 donors were genotyped, 80% to 90% of them were found to fall in the Caucasian-associated ancestry cluster.

General observations from the study: Cytomegalovirus association was assigned to approximately 160 TCR beta chains. A later analysis revealed that TCR association rates differed between HLA loci, peaking at DRB1 and bottoming out at HLA-C.

Notes on this clone: Its antigen is unidentified.

This CDR3 has 14 amino acids. From germline, CDR1 is MNHNS and CDR2 SASEGT. V was clipped by 6 bases and J by 6 bases; unmatched bases: 6. PCR involved 60 Vbeta and 13 Jbeta primers. Measured with immunoSEQ multiplex PCR; TCRdb has only the in-frame clones, and not every one. Found here are around 200,000 clones, approximately 85% of them singletons; the top ten hold under 3%. Sequenced material: PBMCs. The receptor comes from a woman aged 45-65 years in good health and CMV-seronegative. This chain links TRBV6-1 with TRBJ2-3, with TRBD2 identical over 10 bases. Written as DNA, the CDR3 is TGTGCCAGCAGGTCTAGCGGGAGAAGGGATACGCAGTATTTT. It is translated as CASRSSGRRDTQYF.